The 8 T cell receptor beta chains in this list originate from one sample, sequenced in a study of T cell responses to AZD1222 COVID-19 vaccine. The method was immunoSEQ multiplex PCR; TCRdb's version includes in-frame clones alone and lacks a portion of them. The data show 100,000 or so clones, with approximately 87% seen just once and over 3% held by the top ten. The sequencing here drew on peripheral blood, taken on day 0 of AZD1222 vaccination. The source is an adult in good health.

This chain connects TRBV2 to TRBJ1-5, with TRBD1 matching 7 bases. Per germline, CDR1 SNHLY and CDR2 FYNNEI. This CDR3 is built from 15 residues. V shed 2 bases, J shed 4 bases, and the junction held 5 bases outside the gene matches. CDR3 DNA sequence: TGTGCCAGCAGTGAAATAGGGACAGCTAATCAGCCCCAGCATTTT. Translated: CASSEIGTANQPQHF.

This clone has only one observation. V is TRBV18 and J is TRBJ2-5; maybe TRBD1 (6 bases). The V end lost 4 bases, the J end lost 1 base, and 10 bases lay between the germline ends. The CDR3 is made up of 14 amino acids. Germline CDR1 is KGHSH and CDR2 is LQKENI. CDR3 amino acids: CASSRGQSQETQYF. CDR3 DNA: TGTGCCAGCTCACGTGGACAGTCCCAAGAGACCCAGTACTTC.

The chain joins TRBV4-3 to TRBJ1-2, with 10 bases that match TRBD1. The CDR3 is 18 amino acids. The germline CDR1 and CDR2 sequences are LGHNA and YSLEER. V shed 2 bases, J shed 3 bases, and the junction held 12 bases outside the gene matches. CDR3 nucleotides: TGCGCCAGCAGCCAACGGACAGGGGGGGACTGGGTACACTATGGCTACACCTTC. Translating gives CASSQRTGGDWVHYGYTF.

The chain links TRBV3-1 (or the pseudogene TRBV3-2) to TRBJ2-5; 7 bases match TRBD1. V lost 4 bases to trimming and J lost 2 bases; unmatched junction nucleotides: 13. The CDR3 sequence is 17 residues long. The germline CDR1 and CDR2 sequences are LGHDT and YNNKEL (reference sequence). CDR3 sequence reads: CASSPHPGGGWQETQYF. CDR3 nucleotide sequence: TGTGCCAGCAGCCCACACCCAGGGGGTGGGTGGCAAGAGACCCAGTACTTC.

J is TRBJ1-2 and V is TRBV29-1, with a weak D call TRBD1 (5 bases). Trimming cost V 4 bases and J 4 bases, with 22 bases left between them. The CDR3 extends over 16 amino acids. Germline CDR1 reads SQVTM; CDR2 reads ANQGSEA. The CDR3 loop reads CSVATNLDYGAYGYTF. The CDR3 DNA reads TGCAGCGTTGCGACCAATCTTGATTACGGGGCCTATGGCTACACCTTC.

The CDR3 region is CASSPGAHRGGGSYNEQFF. DNA for the CDR3: TGTGCCAGCAGCCCAGGGGCACATCGGGGCGGGGGCTCCTACAATGAGCAGTTCTTC. The rearrangement uses TRBV7-2 and TRBJ2-1; the D gene is possibly TRBD2 (7 bases). The CDR3 length is 19 residues. Germline CDR1 is SGHTA and CDR2 is FQGNSA. Trimming took 5 bases from V and 0 from J, leaving 23 bases between them.

The gene calls are TRBV4-3 and TRBJ1-1; 8 bases are shared with TRBD1. Trimming at V came to 2 bases and at J to 2 bases, leaving 10 bases not matched to a gene. The germline CDR1 and CDR2 sequences are LGHNA and YSLEER. This CDR3 has 17 amino acids. The CDR3 region is CASSQIKSTGGNTEAFF. The CDR3 DNA is TGCGCCAGCAGCCAAATAAAGTCTACAGGGGGTAACACTGAAGCTTTCTTT.

The chain joins TRBV4-2 to TRBJ2-3, with unresolved D. Germline lookup yields CDR1 LGHNA and CDR2 YNFKEQ. With 2 bases removed from V and 1 base from J, the gap between germline ends came to 10 bases. This CDR3 comprises 15 residues. CDR3 nucleotide sequence: TGTGCCAGCAGCCAAAATGGCCAGGGCACAGATACGCAGTATTTT. It codes for CASSQNGQGTDTQYF.